This T cell receptor (beta chain) was profiled in a study of T cell changes during pregnancy in multiple sclerosis. The method was immunoSEQ multiplex PCR; TCRdb's version includes in-frame clones alone and lacks a portion of them. Of tens of thousands of clones in the sample, about nine tenths were seen once. Germline CDR1 reads SNHLY; CDR2 reads FYNNEI. The CDR3 has 15 residues. The V segment lost 8 bases and the J segment 6 bases; nucleotides outside the gene matches: 13. The chain links TRBV2 to TRBJ1-2; 9 bases are a match to TRBD1. Here the sequenced sample was CD4+ T cells from peripheral blood mononuclear cells, taken before pregnancy. The clonotype originates from a female donor with multiple sclerosis, enrolled in a pregnancy study. The CDR3 sequence: CASGEPPGQGNGYTF. CDR3 nucleotide sequence: TGTGCCAGCGGAGAACCCCCGGGACAGGGTAATGGCTACACCTTC.